This T cell receptor beta chain was captured in a study of cytomegalovirus exposure and HLA in healthy donors (dated by TCRdb to about 2017). Study-wide context: According to a later analysis, one platform produced both the 120 validation repertoires and the roughly 640 repertoires of the first cohort. The aim of the study was to test whether cataloging public T cell receptors could identify signatures of past pathogen exposure. In addition to the first cohort of 666 subjects, a separate validation cohort of approximately 120 different subjects was used. High-throughput TCR immunosequencing, statistical association of individual TCRs with disease status, and machine learning were combined to predict cytomegalovirus infection status.

The donors were included in the validation cohort of over a hundred subjects, a group kept apart from the roughly 730-subject first cohort. Library preparation was by the immunoSEQ multiplex PCR assay. Per the source publication's procedure: A statistical classification framework was built to diagnose cytomegalovirus status from the catalog of TCR beta chain sequences. In TCRdb, the immuneACCESS table is reduced to in-frame sequences with V and J assigned. These tables do not hold every clone; where another copy was compared, an unresolved V gene accounts for under half, and the others remain unexplained. The V and J calls and clone size were taken over from that table, and D and trimming were inferred from the DNA. The sample table lists some 140,000 clones, 86% of them with a count of one. Roughly 3% of the sample goes to the ten largest clones. CDR1 is given as SGHKS and CDR2 as YYEKEE, both from the germline V gene (reference sequence). Including cysteine and phenylalanine, the CDR3 has 15 amino acids. Only CDR3 DNA is held: 45 bases, read in frame from base 1. Cut back by 0 bases and 0 bases, the V and J ends lie 6 bases apart.

What the research found in general, with its limitations: The classifier was reported to diagnose cytomegalovirus status with high specificity and sensitivity in both the original cohort and the validation cohort. All 120 or so repertoires were used to score co-occurrence in the validation cohort in a later analysis, because that analysis had no HLA typing for the cohort. Three of the identified cytomegalovirus-associated TCR beta chains were confirmed in vitro to be specific for cytomegalovirus antigens. While some public TCRs were present in many individuals, most TCR sequences turned up only very rarely across donors. Subsequent analysis determined that TCRs grouped into clusters in the first cohort also showed a tendency toward co-occurrence across the 120 or so validation repertoires, and approximately 94% of cluster scores exceeded 0. In the study, around 150 TCR beta chains were listed as associated with cytomegalovirus. The authors suggested that the approach could potentially be generalized to other disease states and immunological phenotypes.

To note about this clone: No antigen is known for it. It has no much larger one-base neighbor in the sample; base qualities were not kept.

This clonotype originated in a man aged 18 to 29 in good health and CMV-seronegative. Here the chain combines TRBV5-5 and TRBJ2-2; the D gene is not confidently resolved. The specimen sequenced was PBMCs. In nucleotides, the sequence is TGTGCCAGCAGCTTGGAGCATGCGAACACCGGGGAGCTGTTTTTT. The encoded protein is CASSLEHANTGELFF.